One and the same sample provided the 5 T cell receptor beta chains below, sequenced in a study of PD-L1 blockade in urothelial cancer (dated by TCRdb to about 2017). The time point tag for this specimen amounts to: pretreatment peripheral blood. Library construction relied on the immunoSEQ multiplex PCR assay. Held by TCRdb, this immuneACCESS table contains in-frame sequences only and omits some clones. Under half of the omission traces to an unresolved V gene where checked; the cause of the rest is unknown. The sample table shows 38,000 or so clones, and 70% to 90% are seen once. Approximately 14% of the sample rests with the top ten. The source was PBMCs, collected around atezolizumab (anti-PD-L1) treatment. The receptor source for this set is a man of 80 years or more with urothelial cancer.

J is TRBJ2-3 and V is TRBV7-9; D is possibly TRBD2 (5 bases). This CDR3 comprises 16 residues. Trimming took 3 bases from V and 2 from J, leaving 15 bases between them. Germline CDR1 is SEHNR and CDR2 is FQNEAQ (reference sequence). The CDR3 nucleotides are TGTGCCAGCAGCTTGCGGAAACTAGAGGCCACAGATACGCAGTATTTT. Translating it yields CASSLRKLEATDTQYF.

This rearrangement joins TRBV5-1 to TRBJ1-2, with 11 bases aligning to TRBD1. The CDR3 contains 19 residues. V was clipped by 4 bases and J by 6 bases; unmatched bases: 20. The V gene's germline CDR1 is SGHRS and CDR2 YFSETQ. The CDR3 spells CASSTDRGRGGLRFDGYTF. As DNA, the CDR3 is TGCGCCAGCAGCACGGACAGGGGGCGCGGGGGCCTACGTTTTGATGGCTACACCTTC.

The chain is built from TRBV12-5 and TRBJ1-1; D uncertain. From germline, CDR1 is LGHNT and CDR2 FRNRAP. V lost 1 base and J lost 4, with 13 bases in between. The CDR3 sequence is 15 residues long. The CDR3 region has the DNA TGTGCTAGTGGTTTGGGCGCCGGAGGAATCACTGAAGCTTTCTTT. Translation gives CASGLGAGGITEAFF.

This chain links TRBV18 with TRBJ1-5, with D maybe TRBD1 (5 bases). This CDR3 comprises 14 residues. V dropped 3 bases and J dropped 4 bases, with 10 bases sitting between them. Per the germline V gene, CDR1 is KGHSH and CDR2 is LQKENI. The CDR3 spells CASSPGLGNQPQHF. CDR3 DNA: TGTGCCAGCTCACCGGGGCTCGGTAATCAGCCCCAGCATTTT.

This chain uses TRBV5-6 with TRBJ2-7; D gene unclear. V lost 4 bases and J lost 5, with 10 bases in between. This CDR3 is built from 12 residues. Germline CDR1 reads SGHDT; CDR2 reads YYEEEE. The CDR3 region is CASSLPNHEQYF. The DNA for the CDR3 is TGTGCCAGCAGCCTCCCTAACCACGAGCAGTACTTC.